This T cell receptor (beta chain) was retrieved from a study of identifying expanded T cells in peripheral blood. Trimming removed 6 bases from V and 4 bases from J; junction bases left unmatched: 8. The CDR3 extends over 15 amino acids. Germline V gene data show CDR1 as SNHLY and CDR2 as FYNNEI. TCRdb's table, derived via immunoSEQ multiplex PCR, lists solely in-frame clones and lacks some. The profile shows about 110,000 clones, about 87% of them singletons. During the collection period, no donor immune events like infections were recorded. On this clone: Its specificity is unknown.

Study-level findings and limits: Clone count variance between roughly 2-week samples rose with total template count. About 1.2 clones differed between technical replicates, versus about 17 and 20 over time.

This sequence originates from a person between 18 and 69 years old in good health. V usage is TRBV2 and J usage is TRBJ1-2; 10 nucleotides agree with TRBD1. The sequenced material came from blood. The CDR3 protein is CASSVGQGGVYGYTF. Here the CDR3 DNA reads TGTGCCAGCAGCGTCGGACAGGGGGGGGTCTATGGCTACACCTTC.